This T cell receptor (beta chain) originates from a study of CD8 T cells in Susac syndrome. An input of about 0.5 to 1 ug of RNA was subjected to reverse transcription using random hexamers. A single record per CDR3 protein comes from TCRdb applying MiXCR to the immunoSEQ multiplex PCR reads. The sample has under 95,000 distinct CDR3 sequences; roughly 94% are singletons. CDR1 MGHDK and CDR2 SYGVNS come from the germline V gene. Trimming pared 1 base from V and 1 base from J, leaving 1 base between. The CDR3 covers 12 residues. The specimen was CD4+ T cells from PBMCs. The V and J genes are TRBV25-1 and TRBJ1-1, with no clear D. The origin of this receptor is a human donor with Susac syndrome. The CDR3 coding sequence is TGTGCCAGCAGTGAATGGAACACTGAAGCTTTCTTT. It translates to CASSEWNTEAFF. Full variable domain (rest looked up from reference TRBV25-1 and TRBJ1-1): EADIYQTPRYLVIGTGKKITLECSQTMGHDKMYWYQQDPGMELHLIHYSYGVNSTEKGDLSSESTVSRIRTEHFPLTLESARPSHTSQYLCASSEWNTEAFFGQGTRLTVV.